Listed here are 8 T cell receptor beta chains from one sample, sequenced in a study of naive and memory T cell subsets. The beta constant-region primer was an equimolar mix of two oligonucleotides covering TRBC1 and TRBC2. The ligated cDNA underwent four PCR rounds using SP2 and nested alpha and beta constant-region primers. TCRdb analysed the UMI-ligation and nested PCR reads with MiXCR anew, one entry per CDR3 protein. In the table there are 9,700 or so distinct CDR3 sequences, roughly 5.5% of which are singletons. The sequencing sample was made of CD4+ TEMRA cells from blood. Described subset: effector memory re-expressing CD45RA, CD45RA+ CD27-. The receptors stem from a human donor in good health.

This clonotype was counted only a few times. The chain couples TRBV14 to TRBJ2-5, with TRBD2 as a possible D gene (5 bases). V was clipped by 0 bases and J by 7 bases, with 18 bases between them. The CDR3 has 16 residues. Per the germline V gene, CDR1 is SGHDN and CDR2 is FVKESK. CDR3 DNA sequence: TGTGCCAGCAGCCAAGATTGGCAGGACTCGGGAAGGACCCAGTACTTC. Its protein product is CASSQDWQDSGRTQYF.

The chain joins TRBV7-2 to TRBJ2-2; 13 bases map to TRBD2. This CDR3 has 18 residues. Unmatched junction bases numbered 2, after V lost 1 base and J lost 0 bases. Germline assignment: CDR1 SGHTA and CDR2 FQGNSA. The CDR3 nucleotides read TGTGCCAGCAGCTTAGTAGGGACTAGCGGGACGAACACCGGGGAGCTGTTTTTT. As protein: CASSLVGTSGTNTGELFF.

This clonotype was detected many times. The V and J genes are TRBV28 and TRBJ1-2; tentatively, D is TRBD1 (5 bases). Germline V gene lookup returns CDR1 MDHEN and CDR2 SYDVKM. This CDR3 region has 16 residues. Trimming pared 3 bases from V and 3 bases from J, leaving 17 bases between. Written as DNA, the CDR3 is TGTGCCAGCAGTTTCCGCCCCGCGGGGGATCACTATGGCTACACCTTC. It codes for CASSFRPAGDHYGYTF.

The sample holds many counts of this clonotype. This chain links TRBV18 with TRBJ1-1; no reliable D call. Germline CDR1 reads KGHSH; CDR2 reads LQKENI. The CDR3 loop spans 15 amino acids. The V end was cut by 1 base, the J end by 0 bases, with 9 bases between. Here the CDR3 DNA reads TGTGCCAGCTCACCACTTCAGGAGGTGAACACTGAAGCTTTCTTT. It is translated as CASSPLQEVNTEAFF.

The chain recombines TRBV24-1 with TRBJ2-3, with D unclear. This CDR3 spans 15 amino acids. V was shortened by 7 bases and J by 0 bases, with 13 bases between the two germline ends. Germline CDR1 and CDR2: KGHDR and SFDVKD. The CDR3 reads CATSPRAASTDTQYF. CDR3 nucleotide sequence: TGTGCCACCAGCCCCCGGGCGGCTAGCACAGATACGCAGTATTTT.

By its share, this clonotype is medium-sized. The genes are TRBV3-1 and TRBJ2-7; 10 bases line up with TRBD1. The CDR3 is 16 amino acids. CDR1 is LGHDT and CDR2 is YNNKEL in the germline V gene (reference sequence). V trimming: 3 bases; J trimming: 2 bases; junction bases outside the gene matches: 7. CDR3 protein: CASSQVGTGATYEQYF. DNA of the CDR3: TGTGCCAGCAGCCAGGTCGGGACAGGGGCCACCTACGAGCAGTACTTC.

The CDR3 is CASSQAQVMNTGELFF. The DNA for the CDR3 is TGCGCCAGCAGCCAAGCACAGGTCATGAACACCGGGGAGCTGTTTTTT. V and J are TRBV4-1 and TRBJ2-2, with TRBD1 as a possible D gene (5 bases). The V gene's germline CDR1 is MGHRA and CDR2 YSYEKL. Between the trimmed V and J ends, which lost 1 base and 1 base, there was a span of 10 bases. The CDR3 consists of 16 residues.

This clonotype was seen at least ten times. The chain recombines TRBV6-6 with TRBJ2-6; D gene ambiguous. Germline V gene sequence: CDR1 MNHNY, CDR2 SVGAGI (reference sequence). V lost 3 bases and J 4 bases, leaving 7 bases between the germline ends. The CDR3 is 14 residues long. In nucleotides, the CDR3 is TGTGCCAGCAGTTATCTGGGGGGGGCCAACGTCCTGACTTTC. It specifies CASSYLGGANVLTF.